This T cell receptor beta chain appears in the sequencing data of a study of T cell responses to AZD1222 COVID-19 vaccine. Overall study results and limits: Two AZD1222 administrations were followed by greater Spike-specific TCR breadth and depth.

Trimming cost V 4 bases and J 5 bases, with 15 bases left between them. The CDR3 is 16 amino acids. Germline-derived CDR1 and CDR2 are LGHDT and YNNKEL (reference sequence). The study pooled second doses at about 4 or about 12 weeks. Profiling relied on immunoSEQ multiplex PCR, and the TCRdb table lists in-frame clones only, not all of them. The sample consists of about 55,000 clones, 80% of them appearing once. A remark on this clone: The antigen is undetermined.

The source was peripheral blood, collected 28 days after the second AZD1222 dose. The J gene is TRBJ1-6, the V gene TRBV3-1 (or the pseudogene TRBV3-2); D call uncertain. This clonotype originated in an adult who received the AZD1222 COVID-19 vaccine. The CDR3 loop reads CASSLPPGIHNSPLHF. The CDR3 DNA sequence: TGTGCCAGCAGCCTGCCCCCGGGAATTCATAATTCACCCCTCCACTTT.